Presented here are 21 T cell receptor beta chains from one specimen sequenced in a study of blood T cells in healthy people across ages (dated by TCRdb to the mid-2010s). The method was 5' RACE. The reads were generated on an Illumina HiSeq 2500. A second about 7 to 11 cycle PCR used a sample-barcoded 5' primer and a J-beta primer mix. Using fastp trimming at Q25 and MiXCR clonotype assembly, TCRdb reanalyzed the public sequencing data and kept in-frame beta chains. Each entry merges the rows of one CDR3 protein and shows their most common DNA and genes. A total of about 1.4 million distinct CDR3 sequences appear in this sample, 59% of them only once. In total, the top ten clones hold 6.7% of the sample. The sequenced material came from blood. Receptors originate from a man aged 18 to 35 in good health.

On this clonotype itself: One end of the junction fails to match germline, which may point to a read error. The chain carries TRBV20-1 and TRBJ2-4; D is possibly TRBD2 (5 bases). The DNA end is more similar to TRBJ2-5, so the J call may be wrong. Germline CDR1 is DFQATT and CDR2 is SNEGSKA (reference sequence). The CDR3 totals 13 residues. Written as DNA, the CDR3 is TGCAGTACTAGAGTTATAGCGTCGGAGACCCAGTACTTC. Translating gives CSTRVIASETQYF.

This chain joins TRBV6-6 and TRBJ2-3; 7 positions agree with TRBD2. The CDR3 loop spans 14 amino acids. V was clipped by 7 bases and J by 3 bases; unmatched bases: 7. From germline, CDR1 is MNHNY and CDR2 SVGAGI (reference sequence). CDR3 protein: CASKVGGLTDTQYF. The CDR3 bases are TGTGCCAGCAAGGTGGGGGGGTTGACAGATACGCAGTATTTT.

J is TRBJ1-1 and V is TRBV28, with TRBD1 identical over 7 bases. The CDR3 spans 13 residues. V shed 6 bases, J shed 6 bases, and the junction held 7 bases outside the gene matches. CDR1 and CDR2 (germline): MDHEN, SYDVKM. The CDR3 nucleotides read TGTGCCAGCAGCGGACAGGACCCTGCTGAAGCTTTCTTT. Translating it yields CASSGQDPAEAFF.

This clonotype has just a few counts. The chain combines TRBV27 with TRBJ1-2; D call uncertain. Trimming took 6 bases from V and 7 from J, leaving 9 bases between them. The CDR3 totals 11 residues. CDR1 MNHEY and CDR2 SMNVEV come from the germline V gene (reference sequence). CDR3 nucleotide sequence: TGTGCCAGCAGCAAGGGAGCTGGCTACACCTTC. Protein product: CASSKGAGYTF.

The V call is TRBV6-5, the J call TRBJ1-1; 7 bases map to TRBD1. The CDR3 runs to 15 residues. The V segment lost 8 bases and the J segment 3 bases; nucleotides outside the gene matches: 12. CDR1 and CDR2 (germline): MNHEY, SVGAGI. For the CDR3, the DNA is TGTGCCAGCGGGAGGGCTGGAAGGGGGCACACTGAAGCTTTCTTT. Amino acid sequence: CASGRAGRGHTEAFF.

The chain couples TRBV7-8 to TRBJ2-7; 8 bases line up with TRBD1. The V gene's germline CDR1 is SGHVS and CDR2 FQNEAQ. The trim removed 5 bases at V and 2 bases at J, leaving 8 bases unmatched. The CDR3 has 15 amino acids. The CDR3 region is CASSNLDRDTYEQYF. CDR3 in DNA: TGTGCCAGCAGCAATCTGGACAGGGACACCTACGAGCAGTACTTC.

V gene TRBV6-1 combines with J gene TRBJ1-4; D is unresolved. The V end lost 3 bases, the J end lost 0 bases, and 5 bases lay between the germline ends. The CDR3 is 14 residues long. Germline V CDR1 and CDR2: MNHNS, SASEGT. This CDR3 is CASSDTTTNEKLFF. CDR3 nucleotide sequence: TGTGCCAGCAGTGACACCACAACTAATGAAAAACTGTTTTTT.

This clonotype was seen a handful of times. V and J are TRBV3-1 and TRBJ2-7; D is undetermined. The J call is in doubt because the DNA end fits TRBJ2-5 better. CDR3 length equals 15 residues. Germline V CDR1 and CDR2: LGHDT, YNNKEL (reference sequence). This CDR3 is CASSQDPNLGETQYF. CDR3 in DNA: TGTGCCAGCAGCCAAGATCCTAACCTCGGAGAGACCCAGTACTTC.

Regarding this clonotype: Its ends do not fully match the called genes, so a read error is possible. This chain links TRBV29-1 with TRBJ1-1, with a weak D call TRBD1 (5 bases). Germline CDR1 and CDR2: SQVTM and ANQGSEA. The CDR3 spans 13 residues. CDR3 residues: CSVDGGPGTEASF. The CDR3 DNA reads TGCAGCGTCGATGGGGGTCCGGGCACTGAAGCTTCCTTT.

The chain joins TRBV4-1 to TRBJ2-1, with a weak D call TRBD2 (5 bases). Germline CDR1 and CDR2: MGHRA and YSYEKL. V gave up 0 bases and J gave up 8 bases, with 17 bases separating them. The length of the CDR3 is 16 residues. The DNA for the CDR3 is TGCGCCAGCAGCCAAGAACTCTGGACTCTTTTCTATGAGCAGTTCTTC. It translates to CASSQELWTLFYEQFF.

This clonotype occurred many times. V gene TRBV29-1 combines with J gene TRBJ2-7; perhaps TRBD1 as D (5 bases). CDR3 length: 14 amino acids. The V and J ends lost 4 bases and 9 bases respectively, with 22 bases between them. The germline V gene has CDR1 SQVTM and CDR2 ANQGSEA. The CDR3: CSVGLKGASQVQYF. For the CDR3, the DNA is TGCAGCGTTGGGTTGAAAGGGGCCTCTCAGGTGCAGTACTTC.

V gene TRBV6-6 combines with J gene TRBJ2-1; 9 nucleotides align to TRBD2. The germline CDR1 and CDR2 sequences are MNHNY and SVGAGI (reference sequence). Trimming removed 6 bases from V and 7 bases from J; junction bases left unmatched: 16. The CDR3 sequence is 17 residues long. The CDR3 region is CASRPSPSGIGWNEQFF. The CDR3 nucleotides read TGTGCCAGCAGGCCCTCCCCTAGCGGGATAGGTTGGAATGAGCAGTTCTTC.

This rearrangement joins TRBV7-9 to TRBJ2-7, with D perhaps matching TRBD1 (6 bases). Germline CDR1 is SEHNR and CDR2 is FQNEAQ (reference sequence). The CDR3 has 14 amino acids. Trimming removed 1 base from V and 3 bases from J, with 10 bases in between. Here the CDR3 reads CASSLGTAIYEQYF. In DNA form, the CDR3 reads TGTGCCAGCAGCTTAGGGACAGCGATCTACGAGCAGTACTTC.

The chain links TRBV6-2 or TRBV6-3 to TRBJ2-4; the D gene is possibly TRBD2 (6 bases). This CDR3 spans 14 amino acids. The germline gives CDR1 MNHEY, CDR2 SVGEGT. Between the trimmed V and J ends, which lost 2 bases and 1 base, there was a span of 6 bases. DNA for the CDR3: TGTGCCAGCAGTTACGGGGGGGCCAAAAACATTCAGTACTTC. Its protein is CASSYGGAKNIQYF.

The chain carries TRBV23-1 and TRBJ1-6; D is uncertain. TRBV23-1 is filed as an ORF, its function uncertain. The length of the CDR3 is 16 residues. V was clipped by 3 bases and J by 5 bases, with 14 bases between them. CDR3: CASSHPAGRDNSPLHF. In DNA form, the CDR3 reads TGCGCCAGCAGTCACCCCGCCGGGCGGGATAATTCACCCCTCCACTTT.

This clonotype has more than one count but fewer than ten. In DNA, the CDR3 is TGTGCCAGCAGTCCTAGCCCGATCCACGAGCAGTACTTC. Its protein is CASSPSPIHEQYF. This chain uses TRBV12-3 or TRBV12-4 with TRBJ2-7; D may be TRBD2 (5 bases). The V end was cut by 5 bases, the J end by 5 bases, with 13 bases between. There are 13 residues in the CDR3.

This clonotype was detected a few times. The chain uses TRBV27 and TRBJ2-7; 12 positions match TRBD2. Germline V lookup: CDR1 MNHEY, CDR2 SMNVEV (reference sequence). This CDR3 region has 14 residues. V trimming: 5 bases; J trimming: 7 bases; junction bases outside the gene matches: 6. The CDR3 DNA reads TGTGCCAGCAGTCCCGGGACTAGCGGGCGAGAGCAGTACTTC. It is translated as CASSPGTSGREQYF.

V usage is TRBV20-1 and J usage is TRBJ2-5; a possible D gene is TRBD2 (6 bases). CDR3 length: 14 amino acids. V lost 7 bases to trimming and J lost 5 bases, with 20 bases between them. Germline loops: CDR1 DFQATT, CDR2 SNEGSKA (reference sequence). The CDR3 region is CSGIITGVWETQYF. DNA for the CDR3: TGCAGTGGGATAATCACGGGAGTTTGGGAGACCCAGTACTTC.

The chain joins TRBV3-1 to TRBJ2-4; TRBD1 aligns across 10 bases. In germline, CDR1 is LGHDT, CDR2 YNNKEL (reference sequence). This CDR3 comprises 14 residues. After removal of 4 bases from V and 12 bases from J, the junction contained 9 bases not matched to a gene. The CDR3 region is CASSLVTGGADQYF. The CDR3 DNA reads TGTGCCAGCAGCCTAGTGACAGGGGGCGCGGATCAGTACTTC.

CDR3 region: CSAEDSSGETQYF. CDR3 nucleotides: TGCAGCGCCGAAGACAGTAGCGGAGAGACCCAGTACTTC. The chain has TRBV29-1 and TRBJ2-5; D may be TRBD2 (6 bases). The CDR3 totals 13 residues. Between the trimmed V and J ends, which lost 7 bases and 4 bases, there was a span of 16 bases. The V gene's germline CDR1 is SQVTM and CDR2 ANQGSEA.

The V and J genes are TRBV24-1 and TRBJ2-2; D gene unclear. V was pared by 1 base and J by 9 bases, with 5 bases between. Germline lookup yields CDR1 KGHDR and CDR2 SFDVKD. CDR3 length: 12 residues. The CDR3 DNA is TGTGCCACCAGTGATTTTTCGAGGGAGCTGTTTTTT. Protein sequence: CATSDFSRELFF.